This TCR beta chain was identified during a study of PD-1 blockade in classical Hodgkin lymphoma. This clone appeared a few times. No antigen is known for it. TCRdb's copy holds only in-frame clones and misses some; the assay was immunoSEQ multiplex PCR. The profile shows about 37,000 clones, around nine tenths of them singletons. In germline, CDR1 is SGHVS, CDR2 FQNEAQ. This CDR3 is built from 16 residues. V was clipped by 5 bases and J by 4 bases, with 20 bases between them. Each patient's relapse followed autologous stem cell transplantation, and brentuximab vedotin exposure varied. Complete response, partial response or progressive disease constituted the best responses recorded. Findings and limits, study-wide: Relative to healthy donors, newly diagnosed patients reportedly had lower baseline TCR diversity, which was reported as lower still in relapsed/refractory patients. Complete responders entered with baseline diversity on par with newly diagnosed patients, the results showed.

This material consisted of peripheral blood mononuclear cells (PBMCs), taken before the second cycle of nivolumab. The TCR originated in a human donor with classical Hodgkin lymphoma. The V gene is TRBV7-8, the J gene TRBJ1-1; perhaps TRBD1 as D (5 bases). CDR3 loop: CASSLYPDGGSTEAFF. CDR3 sequence (DNA): TGTGCCAGCAGCCTTTACCCCGACGGGGGGAGCACTGAAGCTTTCTTT.